This T cell receptor beta chain came from a study of blood T cell repertoires in COVID-19. Germline lookup yields CDR1 LNHDA and CDR2 SQIVND (reference sequence). The V gene lost 9 bases and the J gene lost 3 bases, with 11 bases spanning the gap. The length of the CDR3 is 12 residues. Per the authors' pipeline: Nucleated cell number was recorded as an estimate derived from reference gene primer amplification. The method was immunoSEQ multiplex PCR; TCRdb's version includes in-frame clones alone and lacks a portion of them. The V and J calls and clone size were taken over from that table, and D and trimming were inferred from the DNA. The data contain some 190,000 clones, 80% of them singletons.

The sequencing sample was made of peripheral blood. The sequence was collected from a man between 60 and 75 years old with acute or convalescent COVID-19. The chain combines TRBV19 with TRBJ1-1; no clear D gene. This chain's CDR3 is CASRGWDTEAFF. In DNA, the CDR3 is TGTGCCAGCCGAGGGTGGGACACTGAAGCTTTCTTT.